A single sample is the source of the 20 T cell receptor beta chains below, sequenced in a study of CD8 T cells in ankylosing spondylitis (dated by TCRdb to about 2017). The library came from 5' RACE. Sequencing was carried out with an Illumina HiSeq 2500. Starting from the raw public reads, TCRdb applied fastp trimming at Q25, assembled clones with MiXCR and retained in-frame beta chains. Entries that share a CDR3 protein sequence are merged under the most common genes and DNA. Here the sample has 150,000 to 200,000 distinct CDR3 sequences; around 18% occur a single time. The ten top clones hold about 8.2% of the sample. Sequencing was carried out using blood, either unsorted or a sorted T cell fraction (not recorded which). These receptors were obtained from a male donor with ankylosing spondylitis or in good health (not recorded which).

This clonotype has a count of ten or more. The CDR3 DNA reads as TGTGCCAGCAGTTTACAGGGGGCGCGGGAAAAACTGTTTTTT. Translation: CASSLQGAREKLFF. The J gene is TRBJ1-4, the V gene TRBV12-3 or TRBV12-4, with TRBD1 identical over 8 bases. There are 14 residues in the CDR3. V lost 2 bases to trimming and J lost 8 bases; unmatched junction nucleotides: 4.

At least ten counts were recorded for this clonotype. This chain links TRBV11-2 with TRBJ1-1; the D gene is possibly TRBD1 (6 bases). Germline CDR1 and CDR2: SGHAT and FQNNGV. Trimming shortened V by 6 bases and J by 0 bases, and 8 bases separated the two germline ends. The CDR3 sequence is 13 residues long. CDR3 coding DNA: TGTGCCAGCAGGGGGACATTGAACACTGAAGCTTTCTTT. This gives the protein CASRGTLNTEAFF.

This chain joins TRBV29-1 and TRBJ2-7; 7 nucleotides agree with TRBD2. Germline lookup yields CDR1 SQVTM and CDR2 ANQGSEA. Germline trimming cut 0 bases from V and 4 bases from J; bases unmatched to any gene: 12. This CDR3 spans 16 amino acids. CDR3 residues: CSVEERRPSGIYEQYF. The CDR3 coding sequence is TGCAGCGTTGAAGAAAGGAGGCCTAGCGGAATTTACGAGCAGTACTTC.

This clonotype was recorded many times. The chain recombines TRBV6-1 with TRBJ1-5; no clear D. V lost 1 base, J lost 0 bases, and 7 bases lay in between. Germline-derived CDR1 and CDR2 are MNHNS and SASEGT. The CDR3 has 15 amino acids. CDR3 sequence reads: CASSEGTVSNQPQHF. The CDR3 nucleotides are TGTGCCAGCAGTGAAGGGACGGTTAGCAATCAGCCCCAGCATTTT.

The V call is TRBV10-3, the J call TRBJ1-5, with a weak D call TRBD1 (5 bases). Germline lookup yields CDR1 ENHRY and CDR2 SYGVKD. Trimming took off 10 bases at V and 0 bases at J, with 13 bases between the two ends. The CDR3 has 14 residues. CDR3: CATGQGNSNQPQHF. The CDR3 bases are TGTGCCACGGGTCAGGGCAATAGCAATCAGCCCCAGCATTTT.

This clonotype has more than one count but fewer than ten. The V gene is TRBV9, the J gene TRBJ2-2; D call uncertain. CDR3 length: 18 amino acids. Trimming took off 0 bases at V and 2 bases at J, with 17 bases between the two ends. Germline values: CDR1 SGDLS, CDR2 YYNGEE. In nucleotides, the CDR3 is TGTGCCAGCAGCGTAGCTCCGGTGGTTGTCCCCAACACCGGGGAGCTGTTTTTT. Amino acid sequence: CASSVAPVVVPNTGELFF. The complete variable domain, with remaining parts taken from reference TRBV9 and TRBJ2-2, reads DSGVTQTPKHLITATGQRVTLRCSPRSGDLSVYWYQQSLDQGLQFLIQYYNGEERAKGNILERFSAQQFPDLHSELNLSSLELGDSALYFCASSVAPVVVPNTGELFFGEGSRLTVL.

This clonotype was counted many times. The chain combines TRBV6-1 with TRBJ2-2; D gene uncertain. The CDR3 runs 15 residues. Trimming left V 8 bases short and J 2 bases short, with 15 bases between. CDR1 is MNHNS, CDR2 SASEGT, per germline. CDR3: CASQQYTFNTGELFF. In DNA, the CDR3 is TGTGCCAGCCAGCAATATACCTTCAACACCGGGGAGCTGTTTTTT.

This clonotype was picked up many times. This chain connects TRBV12-3 or TRBV12-4 to TRBJ1-2; 9 nucleotides align to TRBD1. The CDR3 contains 13 residues. V gave up 5 bases and J gave up 7 bases; unmatched junction bases: 5. This CDR3 is CASSAGTGSGYTF. CDR3 DNA sequence: TGTGCCAGCAGTGCCGGGACAGGGAGTGGCTACACCTTC.

This clonotype has ten or more counts. The J gene is TRBJ2-2, the V gene TRBV7-2, with D perhaps assigned TRBD1 or TRBD2 (5 bases each). Germline V gives CDR1 SGHTA, CDR2 FQGNSA. This CDR3 region has 17 residues. The germline V and J ends were trimmed by 6 bases and 0 bases, with 17 bases remaining between them. The CDR3 DNA reads as TGTGCCAGCAGTCATAGCCCACTAGGGGCGAACACCGGGGAGCTGTTTTTT. It is translated as CASSHSPLGANTGELFF.

The chain links TRBV5-1 to TRBJ2-7, with D unresolved. The CDR3 contains 12 residues. Germline values: CDR1 SGHRS, CDR2 YFSETQ. V was pared by 0 bases and J by 7 bases, with 8 bases between. CDR3 region: CASSLVGVEQYF. The CDR3 nucleotides read TGCGCCAGCAGCTTGGTTGGCGTGGAGCAGTACTTC.

On this clonotype: With a much larger clone just one base away, this may be a read error. The chain employs TRBV28 and TRBJ2-3, with D uncertain. V was pared by 5 bases and J by 2 bases, with 5 bases between. This CDR3 comprises 12 residues. Looked up from germline, CDR1 is MDHEN and CDR2 is SYDVKM. The CDR3 nucleotides read TGTGCCAGCAGTCCCTTCACAGATACGCAGTATTTT. Translating it yields CASSPFTDTQYF.

This clonotype showed up many times. The J gene is TRBJ2-7, the V gene TRBV28; D not certain. The CDR3 spans 11 residues. V lost 3 bases and J 2 bases, leaving 2 bases between the germline ends. Germline loops: CDR1 MDHEN, CDR2 SYDVKM. CDR3: CASSFTYEQYF. CDR3 coding DNA: TGTGCCAGCAGTTTCACCTACGAGCAGTACTTC.

The chain links TRBV2 to TRBJ1-6, with 9 bases aligning to TRBD1. Germline CDR1 reads SNHLY; CDR2 reads FYNNEI. The CDR3 length is 14 residues. With V trimmed by 6 bases and J by 7 bases, 4 bases remained unmatched. CDR3 region: CASSGQGLNSPLHF. The CDR3 nucleotides read TGTGCCAGCAGCGGACAGGGGTTGAATTCACCCCTCCACTTT.

In its sample, this clonotype was seen many times. CDR3 nucleotides: TGTGCCAGCAGTTACTACCCCTACAGCTACGAGCAGTACTTC. It specifies CASSYYPYSYEQYF. V usage is TRBV6-5 and J usage is TRBJ2-7; no reliable D call. The CDR3 has 14 amino acids. V lost 1 base, J lost 3 bases, and 10 bases lay in between. Germline loops: CDR1 MNHEY, CDR2 SVGAGI.

The chain links TRBV29-1 to TRBJ1-1; D remains ambiguous. The CDR3 contains 13 residues. Germline V gene lookup returns CDR1 SQVTM and CDR2 ANQGSEA. Trimming pared 2 bases from V and 2 bases from J, leaving 9 bases between. The CDR3 sequence: CSVEIRLNTEAFF. CDR3 nucleotides: TGCAGCGTTGAAATCCGACTCAACACTGAAGCTTTCTTT.

The V gene is TRBV15, the J gene TRBJ1-5; D gene ambiguous. CDR1 is LNHNV, CDR2 YYDKDF, per germline (reference sequence). Trimming shortened V by 1 base and J by 0 bases, and 7 bases separated the two germline ends. The CDR3 loop spans 15 amino acids. CDR3 loop: CATSRAPSSNQPQHF. In DNA, the CDR3 is TGTGCCACCAGCAGAGCACCTTCTAGCAATCAGCCCCAGCATTTT.

This clonotype was counted many times. The CDR3 loop reads CASSKVQGRRPRKNTDTQYF. The DNA of the CDR3 is TGTGCCAGCAGCAAAGTACAGGGAAGGAGGCCACGGAAGAACACAGATACGCAGTATTTT. The chain is built from TRBV21-1 and TRBJ2-3; TRBD1, as called in the table, went unchecked against the DNA. TRBV21-1 constitutes a pseudogene. This CDR3 spans 20 amino acids.

This clonotype was seen many times. This chain links TRBV5-1 with TRBJ2-5; a weak D match, TRBD2 (6 bases). From germline, CDR1 is SGHRS and CDR2 YFSETQ. This CDR3 has 16 residues. Between the trimmed V and J ends, which lost 0 bases and 2 bases, there was a span of 14 bases. The CDR3 region is CASSLASSGLQETQYF. CDR3 sequence (DNA): TGCGCCAGCAGCTTGGCGAGCTCGGGACTTCAAGAGACCCAGTACTTC.

The chain combines TRBV2 with TRBJ1-1; 11 nucleotides match TRBD1. The CDR3 is made up of 15 amino acids. The germline V gene encodes CDR1 SNHLY and CDR2 FYNNEI. Trimming removed 4 bases from V and 11 bases from J; junction bases left unmatched: 12. In nucleotides, the CDR3 is TGTGCCAGCAGTGGGGACAGGGGGTTTCGCAGGGAGGCTTTCTTT. Its translation is CASSGDRGFRREAFF.

This clonotype was counted at least ten times. The J gene is TRBJ1-5, the V gene TRBV3-1; no clear D. Deletions cut 2 bases from V and 7 bases from J, with 9 bases between. The CDR3 runs to 13 residues. Germline V gene lookup returns CDR1 LGHDT and CDR2 YNNKEL (reference sequence). The CDR3 sequence: CASSQMREQPQHF. In DNA, the CDR3 is TGTGCCAGCAGCCAAATGAGGGAGCAGCCCCAGCATTTT.